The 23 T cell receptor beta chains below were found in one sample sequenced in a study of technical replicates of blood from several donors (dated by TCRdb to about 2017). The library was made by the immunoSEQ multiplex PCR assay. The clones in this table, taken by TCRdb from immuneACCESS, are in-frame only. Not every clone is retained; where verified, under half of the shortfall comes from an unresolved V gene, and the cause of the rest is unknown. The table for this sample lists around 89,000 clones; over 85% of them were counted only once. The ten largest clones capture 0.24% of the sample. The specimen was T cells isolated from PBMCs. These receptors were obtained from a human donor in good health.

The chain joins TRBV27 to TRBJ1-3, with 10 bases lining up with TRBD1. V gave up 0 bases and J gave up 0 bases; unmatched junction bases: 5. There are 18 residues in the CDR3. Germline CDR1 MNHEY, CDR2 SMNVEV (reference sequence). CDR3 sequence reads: CASSLSGTGALSGNTIYF. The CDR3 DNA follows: TGTGCCAGCAGTTTATCGGGGACAGGGGCTCTCTCTGGAAACACCATATATTTT.

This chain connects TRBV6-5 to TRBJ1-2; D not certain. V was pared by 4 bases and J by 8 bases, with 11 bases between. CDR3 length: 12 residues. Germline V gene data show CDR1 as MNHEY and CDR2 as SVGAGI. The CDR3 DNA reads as TGTGCCAGCAGTTCATGGGGAGAAGGCTACACCTTC. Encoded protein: CASSSWGEGYTF.

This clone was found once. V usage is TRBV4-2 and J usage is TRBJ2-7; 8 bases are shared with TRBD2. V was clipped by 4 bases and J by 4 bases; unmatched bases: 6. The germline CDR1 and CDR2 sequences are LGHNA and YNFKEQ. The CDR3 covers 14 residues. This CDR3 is CASSLQRESYEQYF. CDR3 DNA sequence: TGTGCCAGCAGCCTCCAGCGGGAGTCATACGAGCAGTACTTC.

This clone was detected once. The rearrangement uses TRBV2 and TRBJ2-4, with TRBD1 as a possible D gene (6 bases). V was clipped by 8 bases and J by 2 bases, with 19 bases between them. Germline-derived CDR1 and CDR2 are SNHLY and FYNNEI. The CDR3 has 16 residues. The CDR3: CASSDRAWGTKNIQYF. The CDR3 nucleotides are TGTGCCAGCTCGGACAGAGCTTGGGGGACCAAAAACATTCAGTACTTC. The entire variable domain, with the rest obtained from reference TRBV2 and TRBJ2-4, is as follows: EPEVTQTPSHQVTQMGQEVILRCVPISNHLYFYWYRQILGQKVEFLVSFYNNEISEKSEIFDDQFSVERPDGSNFTLKIRSTKLEDSAMYFCASSDRAWGTKNIQYFGAGTRLSVL.

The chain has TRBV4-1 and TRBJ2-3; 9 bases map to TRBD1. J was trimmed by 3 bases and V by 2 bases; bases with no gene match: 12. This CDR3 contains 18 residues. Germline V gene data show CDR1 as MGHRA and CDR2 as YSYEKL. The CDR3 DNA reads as TGCGCCAGCAGCCAAACCCACCAGGGGACAGGGATAACAGATACGCAGTATTTT. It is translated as CASSQTHQGTGITDTQYF.

CDR3 sequence reads: CASSLVAETAYGYTF. CDR3 bases: TGTGCCAGCAGCTTAGTTGCCGAGACAGCATATGGCTACACCTTC. The gene calls are TRBV7-9 and TRBJ1-2, with a weak D call TRBD1 (5 bases). This CDR3 spans 15 amino acids. V lost 1 base to trimming and J lost 5 bases, with 14 bases between them. Germline V lookup: CDR1 SEHNR, CDR2 FQNEAQ (reference sequence).

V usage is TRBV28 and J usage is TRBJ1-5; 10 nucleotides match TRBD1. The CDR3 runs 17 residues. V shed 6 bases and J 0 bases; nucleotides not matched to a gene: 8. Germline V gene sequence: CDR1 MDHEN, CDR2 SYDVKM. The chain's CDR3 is CASRGDRGLYSNQPQHF. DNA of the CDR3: TGTGCCAGCAGGGGGGACAGGGGACTCTATAGCAATCAGCCCCAGCATTTT.

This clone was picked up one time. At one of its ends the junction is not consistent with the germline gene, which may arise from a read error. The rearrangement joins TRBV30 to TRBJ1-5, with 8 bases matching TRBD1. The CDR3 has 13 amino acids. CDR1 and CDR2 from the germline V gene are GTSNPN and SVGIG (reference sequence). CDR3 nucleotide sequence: TGTGCCTGGAGTGGACAGGGGAATCAGTCCCAGCATTTT. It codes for CAWSGQGNQSQHF.

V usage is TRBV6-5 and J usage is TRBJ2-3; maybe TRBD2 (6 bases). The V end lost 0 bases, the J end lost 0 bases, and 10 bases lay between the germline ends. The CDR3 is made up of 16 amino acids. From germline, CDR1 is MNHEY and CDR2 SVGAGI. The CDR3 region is CASSYSDYTSTDTQYF. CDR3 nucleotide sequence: TGTGCCAGCAGTTACTCGGACTACACTAGCACAGATACGCAGTATTTT.

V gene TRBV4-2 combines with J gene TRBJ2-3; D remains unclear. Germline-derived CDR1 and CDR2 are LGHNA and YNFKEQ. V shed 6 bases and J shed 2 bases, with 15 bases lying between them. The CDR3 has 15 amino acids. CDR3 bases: TGTGCCAGCAGTTTGGGCGAGATATACACAGATACGCAGTATTTT. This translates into CASSLGEIYTDTQYF.

CDR3 sequence (DNA): TGTGCCAGCAGCTTATACGGGACAGCATCTCCCTTTTTGAACACCGGGGAGCTGTTTTTT. This codes for CASSLYGTASPFLNTGELFF. This chain joins TRBV7-3 and TRBJ2-2; 7 positions match TRBD1. The CDR3 has 20 amino acids. With V trimmed by 2 bases and J by 1 base, 16 bases remained unmatched. Germline-derived CDR1 and CDR2 are SGHTA and FQGTGA.

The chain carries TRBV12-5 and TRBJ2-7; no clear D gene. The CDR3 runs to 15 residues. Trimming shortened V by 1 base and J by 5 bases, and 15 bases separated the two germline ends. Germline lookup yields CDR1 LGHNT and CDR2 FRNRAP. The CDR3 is CASGLALSESHEQYF. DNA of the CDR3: TGTGCTAGTGGTTTGGCCCTCTCTGAGAGCCACGAGCAGTACTTC.

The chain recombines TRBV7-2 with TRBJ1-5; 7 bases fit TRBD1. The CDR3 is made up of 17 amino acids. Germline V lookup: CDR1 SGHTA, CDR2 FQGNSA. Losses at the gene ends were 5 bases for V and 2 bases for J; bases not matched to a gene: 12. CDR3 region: CASSIQGTRIGNQPQHF. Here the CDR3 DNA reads TGTGCCAGCAGCATACAGGGGACGAGAATCGGCAATCAGCCCCAGCATTTT.

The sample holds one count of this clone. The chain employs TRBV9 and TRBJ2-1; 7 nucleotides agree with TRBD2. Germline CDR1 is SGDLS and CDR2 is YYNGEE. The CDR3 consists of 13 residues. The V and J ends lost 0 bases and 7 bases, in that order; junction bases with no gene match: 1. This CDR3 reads CASSVAGGNEQFF. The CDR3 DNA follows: TGTGCCAGCAGCGTAGCGGGAGGTAATGAGCAGTTCTTC.

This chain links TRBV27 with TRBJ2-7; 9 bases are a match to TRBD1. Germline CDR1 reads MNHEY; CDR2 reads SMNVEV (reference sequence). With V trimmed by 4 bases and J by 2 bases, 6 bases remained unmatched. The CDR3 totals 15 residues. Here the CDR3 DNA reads TGTGCCAGCAGTTCAGGACAGGGGAAACCCTACGAGCAGTACTTC. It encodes CASSSGQGKPYEQYF.

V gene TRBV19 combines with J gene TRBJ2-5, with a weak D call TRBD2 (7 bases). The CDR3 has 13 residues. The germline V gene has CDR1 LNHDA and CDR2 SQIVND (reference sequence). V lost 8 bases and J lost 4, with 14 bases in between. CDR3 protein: CASSRGGGETQYF. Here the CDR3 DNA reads TGTGCCAGTTCAAGGGGGGGTGGAGAGACCCAGTACTTC.

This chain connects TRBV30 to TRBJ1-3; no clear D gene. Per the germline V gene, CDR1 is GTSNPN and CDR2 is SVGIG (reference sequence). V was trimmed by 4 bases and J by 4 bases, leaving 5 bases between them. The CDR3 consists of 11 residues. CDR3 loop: CAWNTGNTIYF. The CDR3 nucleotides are TGTGCCTGGAACACCGGAAACACCATATATTTT. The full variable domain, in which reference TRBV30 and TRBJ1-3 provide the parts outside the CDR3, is SQTIHQWPATLVQPVGSPLSLECTVEGTSNPNLYWYRQAAGRGLQLLFYSVGIGQISSEVPQNLSASRPQDRQFILSSKKLLLSDSGFYLCAWNTGNTIYFGEGSWLTVV.

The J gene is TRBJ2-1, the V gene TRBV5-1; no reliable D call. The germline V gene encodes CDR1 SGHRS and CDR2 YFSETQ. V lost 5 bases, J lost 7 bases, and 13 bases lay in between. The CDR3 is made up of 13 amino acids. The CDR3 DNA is TGCGCCAGCAGACAATCTCAGTCAAATGAGCAGTTCTTC. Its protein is CASRQSQSNEQFF.

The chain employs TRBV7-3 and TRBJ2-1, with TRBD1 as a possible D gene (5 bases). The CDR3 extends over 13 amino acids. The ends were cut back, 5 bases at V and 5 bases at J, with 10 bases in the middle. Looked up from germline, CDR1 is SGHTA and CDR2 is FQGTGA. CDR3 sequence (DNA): TGTGCCAGCAGCCGTACAGGTAACAATGAGCAGTTCTTC. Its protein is CASSRTGNNEQFF.

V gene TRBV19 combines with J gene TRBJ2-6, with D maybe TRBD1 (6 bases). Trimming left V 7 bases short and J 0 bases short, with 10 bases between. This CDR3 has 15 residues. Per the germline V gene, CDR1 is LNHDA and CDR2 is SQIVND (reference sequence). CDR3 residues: CASTVQGSGANVLTF. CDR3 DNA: TGTGCCAGTACGGTACAGGGCTCTGGGGCCAACGTCCTGACTTTC.

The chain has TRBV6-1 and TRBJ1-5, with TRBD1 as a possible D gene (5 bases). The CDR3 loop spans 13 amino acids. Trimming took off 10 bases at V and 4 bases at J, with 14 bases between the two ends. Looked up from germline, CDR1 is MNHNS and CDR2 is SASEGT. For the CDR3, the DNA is TGTGCCATTTCAGACAGCCAAAATCAGCCCCAGCATTTT. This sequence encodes CAISDSQNQPQHF.

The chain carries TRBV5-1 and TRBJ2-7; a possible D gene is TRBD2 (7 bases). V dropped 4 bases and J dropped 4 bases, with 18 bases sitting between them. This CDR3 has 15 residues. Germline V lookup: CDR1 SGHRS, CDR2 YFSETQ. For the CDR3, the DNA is TGCGCCAGCAGCCCGACCTGGGGGGGCCATTACGAGCAGTACTTC. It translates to CASSPTWGGHYEQYF.

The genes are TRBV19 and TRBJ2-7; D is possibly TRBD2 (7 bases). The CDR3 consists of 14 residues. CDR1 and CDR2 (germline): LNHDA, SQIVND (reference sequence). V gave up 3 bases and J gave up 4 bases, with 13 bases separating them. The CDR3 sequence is CASSIPGGTYEQYF. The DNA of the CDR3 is TGTGCCAGTAGTATCCCCGGGGGGACATACGAGCAGTACTTC.